Following are 7 T cell receptor beta chains from one sample sequenced in a study of T cells in Graves' hyperthyroidism and ophthalmopathy. The investigators amplified TCR beta CDR3 regions from RNA transcripts. In the first-round RT-PCR of the TCR CDR3, the HTBI primer set was used. TCRdb reprocessed the multiplex PCR reads with MiXCR, giving one entry per CDR3 protein. The profile covers some 650,000 distinct CDR3 sequences, with roughly 15% appearing a single time and roughly 3.3% taken by the ten largest. Sample: blood. These receptor sequences come from a woman aged 40 to 50 with Graves' ophthalmopathy.

The V call is TRBV4-1, the J call TRBJ2-1; D gene unclear. Per germline, CDR1 MGHRA and CDR2 YSYEKL. This CDR3 contains 15 residues. The V end was cut by 1 base, the J end by 6 bases, with 13 bases between. In nucleotides, the CDR3 is TGCGCCAGCAGCCAAGTGACCGACTGGGGCAATGAGCAGTTCTTC. The encoded protein is CASSQVTDWGNEQFF.

Only a few counts were recorded for this clonotype. This chain connects TRBV5-1 to TRBJ2-1; 12 bases agree with TRBD2. V was pared by 4 bases and J by 3 bases, with 5 bases of the junction left unmatched. The length of the CDR3 is 16 residues. Germline V gene sequence: CDR1 SGHRS, CDR2 YFSETQ. The CDR3 DNA follows: TGCGCCAGCAGCATAACTAGCGGGAGGTACTACAATGAGCAGTTCTTC. Translation: CASSITSGRYYNEQFF.

This clonotype has more than one count but fewer than ten. The genes are TRBV6-2 or TRBV6-3 and TRBJ1-1, with D maybe TRBD1 (5 bases). This CDR3 contains 15 residues. Germline assignment: CDR1 MNHEY and CDR2 SVGEGT. Trimming left V 7 bases short and J 2 bases short, with 17 bases between. The CDR3 sequence: CASKLTWGLNTEAFF. CDR3 sequence (DNA): TGTGCCAGCAAGCTTACATGGGGGTTAAACACTGAAGCTTTCTTT.

This clonotype appeared a few times. The rearrangement links TRBV6-1 to TRBJ2-7; possibly TRBD1 or TRBD2 for D (5 bases each). Trimming cost V 6 bases and J 5 bases, with 20 bases left between them. Germline loops: CDR1 MNHNS, CDR2 SASEGT. The CDR3 is 15 residues long. Here the CDR3 reads CASRMPGPDPNEQYF. The CDR3, as DNA: TGTGCCAGCAGAATGCCGGGACCCGATCCGAACGAGCAGTACTTC.

V gene TRBV30 combines with J gene TRBJ2-1; tentative D call: TRBD2 (7 bases). Germline CDR1 reads GTSNPN; CDR2 reads SVGIG (reference sequence). Between the trimmed V and J ends, which lost 5 bases and 9 bases, there was a span of 20 bases. The CDR3 contains 14 residues. CDR3 in amino acids: CAWAFLGGQPEQFF. The CDR3 DNA is TGTGCCTGGGCGTTCCTCGGGGGGCAACCTGAGCAGTTCTTC. Complete variable domain (other parts from reference TRBV30 and TRBJ2-1): SQTIHQWPATLVQPVGSPLSLECTVEGTSNPNLYWYRQAAGRGLQLLFYSVGIGQISSEVPQNLSASRPQDRQFILSSKKLLLSDSGFYLCAWAFLGGQPEQFFGPGTRLTVL.

This clonotype came up many times. V is TRBV2 and J is TRBJ2-5, with 11 bases aligning to TRBD2. With 3 bases clipped from V and 4 bases from J, the junction kept 4 bases outside the gene matches. The CDR3 has 15 residues. The germline CDR1 and CDR2 sequences are SNHLY and FYNNEI. The CDR3 sequence is CASSDPTSGRETQYF. The CDR3 DNA sequence: TGTGCCAGCAGTGACCCAACTAGCGGGAGAGAGACCCAGTACTTC. Complete variable domain (other parts from reference TRBV2 and TRBJ2-5): EPEVTQTPSHQVTQMGQEVILRCVPISNHLYFYWYRQILGQKVEFLVSFYNNEISEKSEIFDDQFSVERPDGSNFTLKIRSTKLEDSAMYFCASSDPTSGRETQYFGPGTRLLVL.

This clonotype has ten or more counts. The V call is TRBV28, the J call TRBJ2-7, with TRBD2 matching 7 bases. This CDR3 contains 20 residues. The V segment lost 5 bases and the J segment 3 bases; nucleotides outside the gene matches: 25. Germline V gene data show CDR1 as MDHEN and CDR2 as SYDVKM. Written as DNA, the CDR3 is TGTGCCAGCAGTACAAGGTTTACCGGGGGGATGAAAGGAACCCTCTACGAGCAGTACTTC. Encoded protein: CASSTRFTGGMKGTLYEQYF. The full variable domain, rest sourced from reference TRBV28 and TRBJ2-7, is DVKVTQSSRYLVKRTGEKVFLECVQDMDHENMFWYRQDPGLGLRLIYFSYDVKMKEKGDIPEGYSVSREKKERFSLILESASTNQTSMYLCASSTRFTGGMKGTLYEQYFGPGTRLTVT.